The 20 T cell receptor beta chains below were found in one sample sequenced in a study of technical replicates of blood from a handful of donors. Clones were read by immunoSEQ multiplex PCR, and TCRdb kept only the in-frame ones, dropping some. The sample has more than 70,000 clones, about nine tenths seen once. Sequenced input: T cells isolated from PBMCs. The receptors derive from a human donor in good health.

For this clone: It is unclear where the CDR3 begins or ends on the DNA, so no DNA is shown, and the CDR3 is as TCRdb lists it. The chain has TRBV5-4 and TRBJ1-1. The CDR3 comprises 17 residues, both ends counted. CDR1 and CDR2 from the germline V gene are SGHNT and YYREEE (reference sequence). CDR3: CASSLGGVSVRGTEAFF.

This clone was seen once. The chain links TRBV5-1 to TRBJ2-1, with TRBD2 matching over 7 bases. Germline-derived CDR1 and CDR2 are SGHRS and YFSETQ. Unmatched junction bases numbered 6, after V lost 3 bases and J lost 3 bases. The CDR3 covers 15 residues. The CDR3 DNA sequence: TGCGCCAGCAGCTGGTCATCGGGGGGCTACAATGAGCAGTTCTTC. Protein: CASSWSSGGYNEQFF.

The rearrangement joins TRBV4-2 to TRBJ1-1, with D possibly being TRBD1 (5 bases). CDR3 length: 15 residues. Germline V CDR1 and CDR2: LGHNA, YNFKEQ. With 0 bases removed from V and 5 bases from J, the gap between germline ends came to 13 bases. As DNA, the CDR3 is TGTGCCAGCAGCCAAGAGATTTTACGGGGGACTGAAGCTTTCTTT. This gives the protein CASSQEILRGTEAFF.

CDR3 region: CASSPGTRRYGDTQYF. The CDR3 nucleotides are TGTGCCAGCAGCCCAGGGACTAGGAGGTATGGAGATACGCAGTATTTT. The chain combines TRBV27 with TRBJ2-3; 8 bases are shared with TRBD2. Germline CDR1 and CDR2: MNHEY and SMNVEV (reference sequence). The CDR3 length is 16 residues. After removal of 6 bases from V and 5 bases from J, the junction contained 13 bases not matched to a gene.

CDR3 coding DNA: TGTGCCAGCAGCTTAATTGCGGGATTCACAGATACGCAGTATTTT. It yields the protein CASSLIAGFTDTQYF. The rearrangement links TRBV7-9 to TRBJ2-3, with D perhaps matching TRBD2 (6 bases). The CDR3 spans 15 residues. Germline lookup yields CDR1 SEHNR and CDR2 FQNEAQ (reference sequence). Between the trimmed V and J ends, which lost 2 bases and 2 bases, there was a span of 11 bases.

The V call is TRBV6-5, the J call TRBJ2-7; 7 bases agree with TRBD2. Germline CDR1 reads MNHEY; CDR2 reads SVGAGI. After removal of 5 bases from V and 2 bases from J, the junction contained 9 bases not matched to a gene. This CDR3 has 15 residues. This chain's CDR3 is CASSLRLAATYEQYF. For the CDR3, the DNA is TGTGCCAGCAGTCTGCGGCTAGCGGCAACCTACGAGCAGTACTTC.

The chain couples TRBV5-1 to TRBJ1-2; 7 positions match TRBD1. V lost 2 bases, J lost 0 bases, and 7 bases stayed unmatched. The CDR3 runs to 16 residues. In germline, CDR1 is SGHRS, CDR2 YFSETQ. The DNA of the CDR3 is TGCGCCAGCAGCTTTACCGGGACAGCTTCTAACTATGGCTACACCTTC. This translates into CASSFTGTASNYGYTF. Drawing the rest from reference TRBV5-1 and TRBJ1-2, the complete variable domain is KAGVTQTPRYLIKTRGQQVTLSCSPISGHRSVSWYQQTPGQGLQFLFEYFSETQRNKGNFPGRFSGRQFSNSRSEMNVSTLELGDSALYLCASSFTGTASNYGYTFGSGTRLTVV.

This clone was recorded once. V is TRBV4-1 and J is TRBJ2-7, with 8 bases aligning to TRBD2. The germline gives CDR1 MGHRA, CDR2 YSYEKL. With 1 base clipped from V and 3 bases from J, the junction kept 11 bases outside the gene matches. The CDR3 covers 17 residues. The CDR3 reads CASSQGDLGLVSYEQYF. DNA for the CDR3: TGCGCCAGCAGCCAAGGCGATTTGGGACTAGTTAGCTACGAGCAGTACTTC.

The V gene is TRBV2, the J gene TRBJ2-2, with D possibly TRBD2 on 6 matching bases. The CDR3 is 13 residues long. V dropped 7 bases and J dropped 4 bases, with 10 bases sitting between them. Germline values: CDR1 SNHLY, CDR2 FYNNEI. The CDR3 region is CASKGGTTGELFF. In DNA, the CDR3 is TGTGCCAGCAAAGGAGGGACCACCGGGGAGCTGTTTTTT.

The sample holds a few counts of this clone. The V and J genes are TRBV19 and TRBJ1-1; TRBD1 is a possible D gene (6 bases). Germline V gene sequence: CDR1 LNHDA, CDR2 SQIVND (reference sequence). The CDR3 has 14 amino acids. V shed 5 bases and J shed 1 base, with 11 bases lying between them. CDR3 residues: CASSLAGENTEAFF. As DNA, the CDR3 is TGTGCCAGTAGTCTGGCAGGGGAGAACACTGAAGCTTTCTTT.

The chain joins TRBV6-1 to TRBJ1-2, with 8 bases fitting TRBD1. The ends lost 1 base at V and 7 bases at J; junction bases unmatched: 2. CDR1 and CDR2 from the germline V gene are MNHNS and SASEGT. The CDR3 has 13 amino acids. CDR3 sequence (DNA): TGTGCCAGCAGTGAAGGGGACAGGTCTGGCTACACCTTC. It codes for CASSEGDRSGYTF.

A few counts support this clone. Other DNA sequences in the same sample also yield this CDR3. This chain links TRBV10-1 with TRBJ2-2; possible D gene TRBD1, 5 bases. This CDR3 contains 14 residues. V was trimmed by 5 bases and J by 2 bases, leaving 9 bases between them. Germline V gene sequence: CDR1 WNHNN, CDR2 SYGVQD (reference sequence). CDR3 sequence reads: CASSSGQNTGELFF. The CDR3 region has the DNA TGCGCCAGCAGTTCAGGACAAAACACCGGGGAGCTGTTTTTT.

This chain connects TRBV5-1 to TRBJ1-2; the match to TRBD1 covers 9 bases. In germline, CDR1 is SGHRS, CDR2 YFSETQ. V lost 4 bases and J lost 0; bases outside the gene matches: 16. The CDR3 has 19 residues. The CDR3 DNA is TGCGCCAGCAGCGCGGAAGGGACAGGGAGAGTGGAAGCTAACTATGGCTACACCTTC. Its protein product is CASSAEGTGRVEANYGYTF.

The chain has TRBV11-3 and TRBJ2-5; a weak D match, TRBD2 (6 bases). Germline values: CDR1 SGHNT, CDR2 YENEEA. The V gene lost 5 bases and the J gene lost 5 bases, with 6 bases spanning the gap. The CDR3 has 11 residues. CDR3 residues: CASSRGETQYF. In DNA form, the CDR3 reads TGTGCCAGCAGCCGGGGGGAGACCCAGTACTTC.

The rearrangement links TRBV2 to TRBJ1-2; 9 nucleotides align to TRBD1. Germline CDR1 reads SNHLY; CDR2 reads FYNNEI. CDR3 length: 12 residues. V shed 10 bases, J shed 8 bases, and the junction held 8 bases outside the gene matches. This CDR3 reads CATQGAPRGYTF. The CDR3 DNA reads TGTGCCACACAGGGGGCGCCCAGAGGCTACACCTTC.

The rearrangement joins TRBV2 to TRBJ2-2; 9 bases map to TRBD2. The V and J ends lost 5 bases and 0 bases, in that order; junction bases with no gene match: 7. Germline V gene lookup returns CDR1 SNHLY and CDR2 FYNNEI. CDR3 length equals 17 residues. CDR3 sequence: CASSLAGANSNTGELFF. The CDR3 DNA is TGTGCCAGCAGTTTAGCGGGAGCGAATTCGAACACCGGGGAGCTGTTTTTT.

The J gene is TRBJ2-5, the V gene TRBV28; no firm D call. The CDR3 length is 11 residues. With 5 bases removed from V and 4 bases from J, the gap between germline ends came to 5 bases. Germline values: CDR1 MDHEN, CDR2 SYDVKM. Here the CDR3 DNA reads TGTGCCAGCAGTCGGTTAGAGACCCAGTACTTC. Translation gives CASSRLETQYF.

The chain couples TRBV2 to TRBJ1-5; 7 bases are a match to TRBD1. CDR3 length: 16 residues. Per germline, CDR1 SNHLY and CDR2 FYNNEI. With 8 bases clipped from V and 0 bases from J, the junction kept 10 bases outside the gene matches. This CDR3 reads CASGTDEDYSNQPQHF. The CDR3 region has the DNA TGTGCCAGCGGGACAGACGAAGACTATAGCAATCAGCCCCAGCATTTT.

The DNA for the CDR3 is TGTGCCAGCAGTGCCGTCGGGGAAAGCAATCAGCCCCAGCATTTT. Amino acids: CASSAVGESNQPQHF. This sequence joins TRBV27 and TRBJ1-5; no firm D call. V was pared by 5 bases and J by 1 base, with 12 bases between. Germline assignment: CDR1 MNHEY and CDR2 SMNVEV (reference sequence). The CDR3 contains 15 residues.

The CDR3 loop reads CASSVIQEATEAFF. In DNA form, the CDR3 reads TGTGCCAGCAGCGTAATTCAGGAGGCCACTGAAGCTTTCTTT. The chain employs TRBV9 and TRBJ1-1; D call uncertain. The CDR3 loop spans 14 amino acids. Germline V gene sequence: CDR1 SGDLS, CDR2 YYNGEE. V was pared by 1 base and J by 4 bases, with 11 bases between.